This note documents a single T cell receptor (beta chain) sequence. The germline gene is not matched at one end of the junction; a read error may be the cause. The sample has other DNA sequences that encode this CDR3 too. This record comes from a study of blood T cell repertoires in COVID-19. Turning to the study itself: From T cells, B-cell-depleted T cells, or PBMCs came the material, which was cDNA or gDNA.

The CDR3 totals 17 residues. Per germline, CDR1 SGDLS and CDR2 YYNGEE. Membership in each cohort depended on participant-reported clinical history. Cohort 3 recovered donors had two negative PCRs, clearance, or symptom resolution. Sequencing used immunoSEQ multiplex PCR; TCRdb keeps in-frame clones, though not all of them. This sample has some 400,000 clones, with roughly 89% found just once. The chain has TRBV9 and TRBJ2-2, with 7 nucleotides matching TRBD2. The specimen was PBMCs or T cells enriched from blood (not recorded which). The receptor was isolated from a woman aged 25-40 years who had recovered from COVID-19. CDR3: CASSPGSGVENTGELFF. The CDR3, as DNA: TGTGCCAGCAGCCCGGGGAGCGGGGTGGAGAACACCGGGGAGTTGTTTTTT.